The present T cell receptor beta chain was sequenced within a study of early T cells in non-severe SARS-CoV-2 infection (dated by TCRdb to about 2021). For the wider study: Because TCR sequencing relied on bulk RNA taken from unsorted whole blood, pairing of alpha and beta chains was not possible. Summary of the overall study and its limitations: VDJdb matching was skewed toward anti-spike CD8 responses and likely underestimated virus-specific expansions, missing private and CD4 specificities.

The sample holds a few counts of this clonotype. Its antigen is still unknown. No much larger clone exists at a distance of one base, and base qualities are not known. Reading from cysteine to phenylalanine, the CDR3 counts 15 amino acids. Kept here is only the CDR3 DNA, which spans 45 bases and is read in frame from base 1. V is cut by 0 bases and J by 5 bases, and the space between the germline ends is 13 bases. According to the germline V gene (reference sequence), CDR1 reads LNHNV and CDR2 reads YYDKDF. The study was a case-control design nested within a healthcare worker cohort in London, UK, with weekly nasopharyngeal swab PCR tests and blood sampling. Healthcare workers were recruited between 23 and 31 March 2020, during the week of the UK lockdown, and were followed weekly for up to about 15 weeks. The library came from 5' RACE. The data were produced on a NextSeq 500. The TCR library protocol attached unique molecular identifiers to individual cDNA molecules to correct for sequencing error and PCR bias. Both TCR alpha and beta chains were sequenced, and tight co-correlation was observed between alpha and beta sequence abundances in each sample. Concerning the study's data processing: Decombinator V4 was used to annotate the V gene, J gene and CDR3 of the TCR sequences. Expanded TCRs were defined as changing significantly between any two time points under a Poisson model with p below 0.0001. Abundances of TCRs were expressed as counts per million after normalisation to the total number of TCRs sequenced in each sample. MAIT TCRs were defined by TRAV1-2 paired with TRAJ12, TRAJ20 or TRAJ33, and iNKT TCRs by TRAV10 paired with TRAJ18. VDJdb, accessed on 1 November 2021, was searched for TCRs annotated for CMV, EBV and SARS-CoV-2, and TCRs annotated for more than one antigen were excluded. TCRdb reprocessed the public reads (quality trimming at Q25 with fastp, clone calling with MiXCR) and kept in-frame beta chains. Rows with one shared CDR3 protein collapse into an entry with the most common genes and DNA. TCRdb's processing, not the authors' own work, is the source of the V and J calls. The sample has 25,000 to 30,000 distinct CDR3 sequences on record, about 6.6% of them singletons. The leading ten clones occupy about 32% of the sample.

This sequence was found in an adult who was a healthcare worker with PCR-confirmed SARS-CoV-2 infection or an uninfected control (not recorded which). The input for sequencing was whole blood, taken at baseline. The chain is encoded by TRBV15 joined to TRBJ2-5; no D segment can be confidently identified. The CDR3 region has the sequence CATSREAASGETQYF. The DNA is TGTGCCACCAGCAGAGAGGCCGCCAGTGGGGAGACCCAGTACTTC.